One and the same sample provided the 11 T cell receptor beta chains below, sequenced in a study of metastatic and nonmetastatic thyroid tumors (dated by TCRdb to 2018 to 2020). The library was prepared using PCR. The sequencer listed for this sample is Illumina HiSeq 4000. The public reads were reanalyzed by TCRdb: fastp trimming at Q25, MiXCR alignment, in-frame beta chains only. The sample contains 35,000 to 50,000 clones, 3.2% of them found a single time. Together, the top ten hold 9.5% to 10% of the sample. None of the patients had been given any treatment before thyroid surgery. Sequencing was carried out using blood. The receptors derive from a female donor with papillary thyroid cancer or a benign thyroid nodule (not recorded which). Some clones in this sample may be carry-over from other donors' samples.

The genes are TRBV12-5 and TRBJ2-7, with D possibly TRBD2 on 5 matching bases. Trimming shortened V by 7 bases and J by 2 bases, and 24 bases separated the two germline ends. In germline, CDR1 is LGHNT, CDR2 FRNRAP. The CDR3 totals 17 residues. This CDR3 reads CASDFQGGTNRPYEQYF. The CDR3 DNA follows: TGTGCTAGTGATTTCCAAGGAGGAACGAATAGGCCCTACGAGCAGTACTTC.

In its sample, this clone was seen a few times. The J gene is TRBJ2-7, the V gene TRBV27; no firm D call. In germline, CDR1 is MNHEY, CDR2 SMNVEV (reference sequence). This CDR3 comprises 14 residues. Trimming removed 3 bases from V and 1 base from J, with 10 bases in between. The CDR3 nucleotides read TGTGCCAGCAGTTTGAGTCAGGTTTCCTACGAGCAGTACTTC. Amino acids: CASSLSQVSYEQYF.

This clone was observed at least ten times. A junction boundary mismatches the germline segment, possibly from a read error. The chain carries TRBV12-3 or TRBV12-4 and TRBJ2-7, with 8 bases fitting TRBD1. This CDR3 has 13 residues. This CDR3 reads CASSNQILGQATF. The CDR3, as DNA: TGTGCCAGCAGTAACCAAATCCTGGGACAGGCCACCTTC.

By sample share, this clone is medium-sized. The chain uses TRBV7-3 and TRBJ1-6; TRBD1 is a possible D gene (6 bases). Germline V lookup: CDR1 SGHTA, CDR2 FQGTGA. V lost 1 base, J lost 0 bases, and 19 bases lay in between. This CDR3 has 20 residues. This CDR3 reads CASSLIRRDTGFSYNSPLHF. CDR3 coding DNA: TGTGCCAGCAGCTTAATTCGCCGGGACACCGGATTCTCCTATAATTCACCCCTCCACTTT.

This clone was seen at least ten times. This chain connects TRBV25-1 to TRBJ1-6; D possibly corresponds to TRBD1 (5 bases). The CDR3 runs 15 residues. Germline V CDR1 and CDR2: MGHDK, SYGVNS. The germline V and J ends were trimmed by 8 bases and 10 bases, with 21 bases remaining between them. CDR3 DNA: TGTGCCAGCTCTGCGGACGGACACCGATCCTCACCCCTCCACTTT. Its protein product is CASSADGHRSSPLHF.

Concerning this clone: A much larger clone differs from this one at a single base, so this may be a read error. The V gene is TRBV12-3 or TRBV12-4, the J gene TRBJ1-2; 10 bases map to TRBD1. The length of the CDR3 is 15 residues. The CDR3 DNA reads as TGTGCCAGCAGTCACGACCGGGACAGGGGCTATGGCCACACCTTC. It translates to CASSHDRDRGYGHTF.

This clone was counted ten times or more. The genes are TRBV12-3 or TRBV12-4 and TRBJ1-6; D is ambiguous. The length of the CDR3 is 13 residues. Trimming took 1 base from V and 7 from J, leaving 5 bases between them. In DNA form, the CDR3 reads TGTGCCAGCAGTTTAGGGTCGAATTCACCCCTCCACTTT. This translates into CASSLGSNSPLHF.

At least ten counts were recorded for this clone. The DNA for the CDR3 is TGTGCCAGCAGCCCGAATTCCGGAGGGGAGACCCAGTACTTC. Protein sequence: CASSPNSGGETQYF. This chain uses TRBV7-2 with TRBJ2-5, with D possibly being TRBD2 (6 bases). The V gene's germline CDR1 is SGHTA and CDR2 FQGNSA. The V end was cut by 5 bases, the J end by 5 bases, with 15 bases between. The CDR3 consists of 14 residues.

This clone was seen a handful of times. CDR3 sequence reads: CASSSQGWDNEKLFF. CDR3 DNA sequence: TGCGCCAGCAGCTCCCAGGGGTGGGATAATGAAAAACTGTTTTTT. The chain links TRBV5-1 to TRBJ1-4, with D possibly matching TRBD1 (6 bases). The ends were cut back, 3 bases at V and 4 bases at J, with 13 bases in the middle. The CDR3 extends over 15 amino acids. Germline assignment: CDR1 SGHRS and CDR2 YFSETQ.

At least ten counts were recorded for this clone. The V call is TRBV29-1, the J call TRBJ2-2, with TRBD2 identical over 14 bases. Germline-derived CDR1 and CDR2 are SQVTM and ANQGSEA. The CDR3 loop spans 15 amino acids. V lost 7 bases to trimming and J lost 7 bases; unmatched junction nucleotides: 8. The DNA of the CDR3 is TGCAGCGCCGCCGGGACTAGCGGGAGTGACGGGGAGCTGTTTTTT. Amino acids: CSAAGTSGSDGELFF.

This clone was counted ten times or more. The gene calls are TRBV19 and TRBJ1-4; weak D call: TRBD1 (5 bases). The CDR3 is made up of 14 amino acids. The germline V gene encodes CDR1 LNHDA and CDR2 SQIVND (reference sequence). Trimming cost V 6 bases and J 4 bases, with 12 bases left between them. The CDR3 DNA follows: TGTGCCAGTAGCTCCGGGGGGAATAATGAAAAACTGTTTTTT. Its protein product is CASSSGGNNEKLFF.